The entry below gives a single T cell receptor beta chain sequence along with its context. From germline, CDR1 is SNHLY and CDR2 FYNNEI. V was cut by 5 bases and J by 6 bases, with 15 bases left in between. The CDR3 contains 14 residues. These data belong to a study of blood T cell repertoires in COVID-19. Here immunoSEQ multiplex PCR was the method, and the copy in TCRdb shows in-frame clones only, minus some. This sample has about 270,000 clones; 88% occur once, and the top ten carry around 2%. The study recruited people aged about 18 to 95 years across about two dozen US areas. Membership in each cohort depended on participant-reported clinical history.

J is TRBJ2-3 and V is TRBV2; tentative D call: TRBD2 (5 bases). The sequence was obtained from a woman aged 60 to 75 in a cohort exposed to, infected with or recovered from COVID-19 (not recorded which). The sample comprised PBMCs or T cells enriched from blood (not recorded which). DNA of the CDR3: TGTGCCAGCAGTCGGAGAGGGATAGGTGATACGCAGTATTTT. Translating it yields CASSRRGIGDTQYF.